This TCR beta chain appears in the sequencing data of a study of CD8+CD57+ T cells in acquired aplastic anemia. Template material for TCR beta VDJ and CDR3 profiling consisted of genomic DNA. TCRdb reprocessed the reads with MiXCR, giving one entry per CDR3 protein. This sample has approximately 170,000 distinct CDR3 sequences, with around half found just once. The sequenced patients had an expansion of CD8+CD57+ cells seen by flow cytometry. Each patient carried a diagnosis of severe acquired aplastic anemia. J gave up 10 bases and V 0 bases, and 11 bases lay outside the gene matches. Looked up from germline, CDR1 is SGDLS and CDR2 is YYNGEE. The CDR3 is 15 amino acids. This clonotype was observed a handful of times.

Input material: sorted CD4+, CD8+, or CD8+CD57+ T cells (not recorded which) from PBMCs. The clonotype was recovered from a human donor with aplastic anemia. The J gene is TRBJ1-1, the V gene TRBV9; 8 bases match TRBD1. CDR3 protein: CASSVEEDRVLGAFF. The DNA for the CDR3 is TGTGCCAGCAGCGTAGAGGAGGACAGGGTATTAGGAGCTTTCTTT.